This T cell receptor beta chain was recovered during a study of immune evolution from preneoplasia to lung adenocarcinoma. The junction had 9 bases not matched to a gene; V was cut back by 6 bases and J by 2 bases. Germline V gene sequence: CDR1 SNHLY, CDR2 FYNNEI. The CDR3 consists of 15 residues. The repertoire was sequenced with immunoSEQ multiplex PCR; TCRdb's copy has only in-frame clones and lacks some. This repertoire shows roughly 28,000 clones, 65% to 75% found once; its top ten account for 5.7%. Study-wide findings and caveats: Top clone share appeared to fall from AAH through AIS, MIA, adenocarcinoma. Later-stage lesions appeared to have more T cells, more diversity, less clonality.

In its sample, this clone was seen once. Its cognate antigen is unknown. The V call is TRBV2, the J call TRBJ2-7; 8 bases line up with TRBD1. The clonotype was recovered from a person between 55 and 69 years old with invasive lung adenocarcinoma. Some clones in this sample may be carry-over from other donors' samples. The sequenced sample consisted of FFPE invasive lung adenocarcinoma tissue. CDR3 nucleotides: TGTGCCAGCAGCGGCGGACAGGGACCTACCTACGAGCAGTACTTC. Translation gives CASSGGQGPTYEQYF. Looking up the rest from reference TRBV2 and TRBJ2-7 gives the full variable domain: EPEVTQTPSHQVTQMGQEVILRCVPISNHLYFYWYRQILGQKVEFLVSFYNNEISEKSEIFDDQFSVERPDGSNFTLKIRSTKLEDSAMYFCASSGGQGPTYEQYFGPGTRLTVT.